These 2 T cell receptor beta chains originate from one sample sequenced in a study of identical twins. In TCRdb, the 5' RACE reads were re-called with MiXCR into one record per CDR3 protein. The sample shows nearly 900,000 distinct CDR3 sequences, roughly an eighth of them seen only once. The same specimen was also included in a second study, on yellow fever vaccine responses in identical twins.

The sequenced sample consisted of PBMCs. Source of these receptors: a woman between 18 and 30 years old in good health.

V usage is TRBV7-8 and J usage is TRBJ1-2; D not resolved. The germline CDR1 and CDR2 sequences are SGHVS and FQNEAQ. The CDR3 has 13 residues. V was cut by 1 base and J by 7 bases, with 10 bases left in between. The CDR3 DNA reads as TGTGCCAGCAGCTTAGGGGCGGGGAGTGGCTACACCTTC. It specifies CASSLGAGSGYTF.

This clonotype was counted only a few times. This sequence joins TRBV5-1 and TRBJ2-3; maybe TRBD2 (6 bases). CDR3 length: 13 amino acids. V lost 7 bases and J 2 bases, leaving 11 bases between the germline ends. CDR1 is SGHRS, CDR2 YFSETQ, per germline. The CDR3, as DNA: TGCGCCAGCCGAGGGGACTTCACAGATACGCAGTATTTT. This gives the protein CASRGDFTDTQYF.